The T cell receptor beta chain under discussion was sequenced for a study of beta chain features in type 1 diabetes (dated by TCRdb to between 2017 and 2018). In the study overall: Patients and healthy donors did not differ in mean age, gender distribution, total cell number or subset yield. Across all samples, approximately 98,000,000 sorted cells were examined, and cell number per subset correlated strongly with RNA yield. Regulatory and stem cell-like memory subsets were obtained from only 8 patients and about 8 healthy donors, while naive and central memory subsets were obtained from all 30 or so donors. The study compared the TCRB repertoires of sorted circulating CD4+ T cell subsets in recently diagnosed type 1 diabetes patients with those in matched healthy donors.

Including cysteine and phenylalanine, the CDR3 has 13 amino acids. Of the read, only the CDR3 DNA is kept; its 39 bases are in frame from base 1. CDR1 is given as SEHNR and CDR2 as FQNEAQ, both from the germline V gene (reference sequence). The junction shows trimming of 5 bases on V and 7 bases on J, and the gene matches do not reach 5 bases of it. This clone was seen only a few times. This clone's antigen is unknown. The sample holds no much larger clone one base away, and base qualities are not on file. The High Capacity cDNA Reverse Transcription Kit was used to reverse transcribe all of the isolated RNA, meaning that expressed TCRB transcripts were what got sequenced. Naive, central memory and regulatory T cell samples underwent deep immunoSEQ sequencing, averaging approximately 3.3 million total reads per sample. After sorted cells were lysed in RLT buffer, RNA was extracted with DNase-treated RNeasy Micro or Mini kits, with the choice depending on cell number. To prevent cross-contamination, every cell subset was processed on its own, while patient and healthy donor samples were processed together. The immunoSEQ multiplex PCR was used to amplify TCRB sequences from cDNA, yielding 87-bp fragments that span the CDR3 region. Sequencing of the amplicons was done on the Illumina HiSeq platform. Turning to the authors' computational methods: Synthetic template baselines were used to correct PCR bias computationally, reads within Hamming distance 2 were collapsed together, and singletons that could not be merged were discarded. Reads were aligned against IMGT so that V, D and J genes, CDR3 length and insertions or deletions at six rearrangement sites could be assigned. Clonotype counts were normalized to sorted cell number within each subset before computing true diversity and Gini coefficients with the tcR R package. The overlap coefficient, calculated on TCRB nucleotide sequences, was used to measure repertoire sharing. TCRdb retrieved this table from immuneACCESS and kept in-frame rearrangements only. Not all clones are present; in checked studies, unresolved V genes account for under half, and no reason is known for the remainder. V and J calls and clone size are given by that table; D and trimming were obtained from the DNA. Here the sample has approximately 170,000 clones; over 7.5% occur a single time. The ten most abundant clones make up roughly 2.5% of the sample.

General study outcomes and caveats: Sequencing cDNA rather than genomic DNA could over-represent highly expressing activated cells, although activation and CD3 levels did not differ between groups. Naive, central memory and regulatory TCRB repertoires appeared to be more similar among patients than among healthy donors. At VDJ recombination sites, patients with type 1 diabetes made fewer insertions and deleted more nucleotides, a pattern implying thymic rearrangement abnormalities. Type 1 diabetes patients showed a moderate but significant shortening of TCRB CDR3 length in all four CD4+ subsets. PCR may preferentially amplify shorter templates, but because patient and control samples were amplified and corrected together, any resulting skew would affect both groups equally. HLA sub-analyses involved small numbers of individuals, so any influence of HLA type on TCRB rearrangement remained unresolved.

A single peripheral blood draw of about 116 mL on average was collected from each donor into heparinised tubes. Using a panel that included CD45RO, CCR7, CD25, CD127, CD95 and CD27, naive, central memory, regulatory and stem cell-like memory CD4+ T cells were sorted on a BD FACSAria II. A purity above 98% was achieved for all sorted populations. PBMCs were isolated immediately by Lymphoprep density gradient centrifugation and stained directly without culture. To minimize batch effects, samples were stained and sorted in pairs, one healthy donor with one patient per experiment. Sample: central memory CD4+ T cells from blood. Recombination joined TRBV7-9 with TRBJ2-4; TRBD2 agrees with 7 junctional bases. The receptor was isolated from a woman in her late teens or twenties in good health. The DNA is TGTGCCAGCAGCCCTGACGGGAGGAACATTCAGTACTTC. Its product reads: CASSPDGRNIQYF.